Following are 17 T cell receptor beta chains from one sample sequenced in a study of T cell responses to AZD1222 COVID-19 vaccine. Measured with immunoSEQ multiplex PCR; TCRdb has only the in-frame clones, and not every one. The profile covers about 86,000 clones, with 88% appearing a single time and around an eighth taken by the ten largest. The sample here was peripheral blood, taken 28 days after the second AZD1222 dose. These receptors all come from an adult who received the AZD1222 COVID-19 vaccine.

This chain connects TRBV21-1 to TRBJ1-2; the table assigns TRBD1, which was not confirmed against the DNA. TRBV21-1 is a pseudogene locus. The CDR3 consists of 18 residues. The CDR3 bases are TGTGCCAGCAGCAAAGCGAGGGGGTTGGACAGGCCCGACTATGGCTACACCTTC. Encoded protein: CASSKARGLDRPDYGYTF.

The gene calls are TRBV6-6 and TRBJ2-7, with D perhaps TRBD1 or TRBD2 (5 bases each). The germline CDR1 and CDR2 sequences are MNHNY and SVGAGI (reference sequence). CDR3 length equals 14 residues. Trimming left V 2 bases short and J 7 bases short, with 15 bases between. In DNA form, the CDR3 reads TGTGCCAGCAGTTACCCCGCAGGAGAGGGGGAGCAGTACTTC. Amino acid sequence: CASSYPAGEGEQYF.

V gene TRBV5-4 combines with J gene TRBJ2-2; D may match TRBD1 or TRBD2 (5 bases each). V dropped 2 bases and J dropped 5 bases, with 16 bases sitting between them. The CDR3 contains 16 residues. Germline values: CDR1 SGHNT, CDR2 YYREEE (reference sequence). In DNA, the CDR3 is TGTGCCAGCAGCTTCCTGGTCCCGGGACCGACCGGGGAGCTGTTTTTT. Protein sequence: CASSFLVPGPTGELFF.

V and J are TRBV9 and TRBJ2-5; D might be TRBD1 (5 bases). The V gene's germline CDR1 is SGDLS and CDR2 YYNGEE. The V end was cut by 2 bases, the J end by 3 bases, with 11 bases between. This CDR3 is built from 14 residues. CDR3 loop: CASSVGAAEETQYF. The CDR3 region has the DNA TGTGCCAGCAGCGTTGGGGCAGCTGAAGAGACCCAGTACTTC.

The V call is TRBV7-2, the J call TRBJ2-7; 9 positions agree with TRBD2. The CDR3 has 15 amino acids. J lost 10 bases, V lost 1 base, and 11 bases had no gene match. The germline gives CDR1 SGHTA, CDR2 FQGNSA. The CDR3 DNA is TGTGCCAGCAGCTTAGACCCTTTGGCGGGGGGGTATCAGTACTTC. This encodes CASSLDPLAGGYQYF.

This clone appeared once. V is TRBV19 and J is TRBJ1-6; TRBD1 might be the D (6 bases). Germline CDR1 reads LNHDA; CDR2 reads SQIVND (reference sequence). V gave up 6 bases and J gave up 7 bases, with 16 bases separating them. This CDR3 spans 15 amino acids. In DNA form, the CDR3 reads TGTGCCAGTAGCTCCATTCGACAGGACAATTCACCCCTCCACTTT. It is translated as CASSSIRQDNSPLHF.

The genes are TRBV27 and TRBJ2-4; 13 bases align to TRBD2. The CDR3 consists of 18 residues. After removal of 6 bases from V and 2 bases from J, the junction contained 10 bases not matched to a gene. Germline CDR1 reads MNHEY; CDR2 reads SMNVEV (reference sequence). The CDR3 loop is CASSLRTSGRNTKNIQYF. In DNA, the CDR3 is TGTGCCAGCAGCCTACGGACTAGCGGGAGAAATACCAAAAACATTCAGTACTTC.

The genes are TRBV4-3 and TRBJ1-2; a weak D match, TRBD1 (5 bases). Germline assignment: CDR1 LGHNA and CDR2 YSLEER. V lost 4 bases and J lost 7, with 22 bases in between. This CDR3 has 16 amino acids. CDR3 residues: CASSLERQGGSGGYTF. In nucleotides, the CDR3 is TGCGCCAGCAGCCTCGAGAGGCAGGGTGGGTCTGGTGGCTACACCTTC.

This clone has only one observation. The CDR3 here is CASSHDRNSNQPQHF. DNA of the CDR3: TGTGCCAGCAGCCATGACAGAAATAGCAATCAGCCCCAGCATTTT. The chain carries TRBV27 and TRBJ1-5; D may be TRBD1 (5 bases). Per germline, CDR1 MNHEY and CDR2 SMNVEV (reference sequence). The V gene lost 6 bases and the J gene lost 0 bases, with 12 bases spanning the gap. This CDR3 is 15 amino acids long.

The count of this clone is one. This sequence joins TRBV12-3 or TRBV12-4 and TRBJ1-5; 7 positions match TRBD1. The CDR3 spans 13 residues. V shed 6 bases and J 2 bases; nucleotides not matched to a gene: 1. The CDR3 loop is CASSGQGNQPQHF. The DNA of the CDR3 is TGTGCCAGCAGCGGACAGGGCAATCAGCCCCAGCATTTT.

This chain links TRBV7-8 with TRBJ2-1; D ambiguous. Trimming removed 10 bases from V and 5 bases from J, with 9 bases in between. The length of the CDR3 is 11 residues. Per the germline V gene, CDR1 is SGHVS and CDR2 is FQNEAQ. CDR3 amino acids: CATGRNNEQFF. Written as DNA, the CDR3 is TGTGCCACCGGACGTAACAATGAGCAGTTCTTC. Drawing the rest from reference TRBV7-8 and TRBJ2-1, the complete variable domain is GAGVSQSPRYKVAKRGQDVALRCDPISGHVSLFWYQQALGQGPEFLTYFQNEAQLDKSGLPSDRFFAERPEGSVSTLKIQRTQQEDSAVYLCATGRNNEQFFGPGTRLTVL.

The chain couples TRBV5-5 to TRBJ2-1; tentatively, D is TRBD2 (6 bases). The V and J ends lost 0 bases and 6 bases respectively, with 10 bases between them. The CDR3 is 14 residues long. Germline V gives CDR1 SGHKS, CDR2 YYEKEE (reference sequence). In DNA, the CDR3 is TGTGCCAGCAGCTTGGCCCATAGCGGCAATGAGCAGTTCTTC. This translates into CASSLAHSGNEQFF.

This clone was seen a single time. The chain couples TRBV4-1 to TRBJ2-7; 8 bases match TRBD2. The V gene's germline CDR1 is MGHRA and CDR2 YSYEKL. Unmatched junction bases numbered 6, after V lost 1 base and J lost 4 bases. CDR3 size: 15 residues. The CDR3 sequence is CASSQVELAGYEQYF. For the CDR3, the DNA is TGCGCCAGCAGCCAAGTGGAATTAGCGGGGTACGAGCAGTACTTC.

The CDR3 nucleotides are TGCGCCAGCAGCCCCGAATGGACTAGTCTTGAGCAGTTCTTC. Encoded protein: CASSPEWTSLEQFF. The V and J genes are TRBV5-1 and TRBJ2-1; TRBD2 matches 7 bases. V lost 4 bases and J lost 9; bases outside the gene matches: 10. This CDR3 is 14 amino acids long. Germline V lookup: CDR1 SGHRS, CDR2 YFSETQ.

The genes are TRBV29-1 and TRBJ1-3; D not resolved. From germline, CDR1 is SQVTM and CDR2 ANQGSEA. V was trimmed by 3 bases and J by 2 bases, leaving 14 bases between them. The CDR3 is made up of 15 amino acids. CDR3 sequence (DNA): TGCAGCGTTGACAGTGGATCCGGGGCTGGAAACACCATATATTTT. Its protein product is CSVDSGSGAGNTIYF.

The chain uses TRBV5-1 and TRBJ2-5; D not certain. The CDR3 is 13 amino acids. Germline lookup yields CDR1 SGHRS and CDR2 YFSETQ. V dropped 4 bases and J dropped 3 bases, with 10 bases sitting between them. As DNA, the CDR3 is TGCGCCAGCAGCCTAGGACGAGAAGAGACCCAGTACTTC. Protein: CASSLGREETQYF.

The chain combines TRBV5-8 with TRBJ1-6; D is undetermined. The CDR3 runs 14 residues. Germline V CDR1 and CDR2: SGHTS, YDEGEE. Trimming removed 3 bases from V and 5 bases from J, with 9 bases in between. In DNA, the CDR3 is TGTGCCAGCAGCTCGGAGTGGGATAATTCACCCCTCCACTTT. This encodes CASSSEWDNSPLHF. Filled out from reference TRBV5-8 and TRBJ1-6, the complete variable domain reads EAGVTQSPTHLIKTRGQQATLRCSPISGHTSVYWYQQALGLGLQFLLWYDEGEERNRGNFPPRFSGRQFPNYSSELNVNALELEDSALYLCASSSEWDNSPLHFGNGTRLTVT.